A selection of T cell receptor beta chains follows, all from one sample in a study of blood T cell repertoires in COVID-19. This table comes from immunoSEQ multiplex PCR, and its TCRdb copy is limited to in-frame clones, with some not included. The data show around 170,000 clones, with roughly 82% seen just once and about 9.7% held by the top ten. Sequencing was done on a sample of PBMCs or T cells enriched from blood (not recorded which). These receptors were taken from a woman in her 30s who had recovered from COVID-19. Each CDR3 is given with its conserved first and last residue. D genes are given only for firm matches. Clone size is shown for a subset of rows, as once, few, many or a class of expanded clone.

TRBV5-1	TRBJ2-2	.	.	CASSLLGADLEELFF	TGCGCCAGCAGCTTATTGGGGGCGGATCTAGAAGAGCTGTTTTTT
TRBV4-1	TRBJ2-7	.	.	CASSQDGVTGYRYEQYF	TGCGCCAGCAGCCAAGACGGGGTAACAGGGTACAGGTACGAGCAGTACTTC
TRBV29-1	TRBJ1-1	.	.	CSVPGGGTEAFF	TGCAGCGTTCCTGGGGGGGGCACTGAAGCTTTCTTT
TRBV3-1/TRBV3-2	TRBJ1-2	.	.	CASSPDTSAVYGYTF	TGTGCCAGCAGCCCGGACACCTCCGCCGTCTATGGCTACACCTTC
TRBV5-6	TRBJ2-4	.	.	CASSSRTAAKNIQYF	TGTGCCAGCAGCTCAAGGACAGCCGCCAAAAACATTCAGTACTTC
TRBV5-1	TRBJ1-1	TRBD1	.	CASSLGTGAEAFF	TGCGCCAGCAGTCTCGGGACAGGGGCTGAAGCTTTCTTT
TRBV5-6	TRBJ2-7	.	.	CASSAGQSSYEQYF	TGTGCCAGCAGCGCCGGACAGAGCTCCTACGAGCAGTACTTC
TRBV19	TRBJ1-2	TRBD1	few	CASSKGQVYGYTF	TGTGCCAGTAGTAAGGGACAGGTCTATGGCTACACCTTC
TRBV4-2	TRBJ2-1	TRBD2	.	CASSHDSGSSYNEQFF	TGTGCCAGCAGCCACGACAGCGGGAGCTCCTACAATGAGCAGTTCTTC
TRBV4-2	TRBJ2-3	TRBD2	.	CASSHRLADNTDTQYF	TGTGCCAGCAGCCATAGACTAGCGGATAACACAGATACGCAGTATTTT
TRBV7-5	TRBJ2-1	.	.	CARSQLAGQLNEQFF	TGTGCCAGAAGCCAACTAGCGGGACAACTCAATGAGCAGTTCTTC
TRBV4-1	TRBJ1-1	TRBD1	.	CASSQVPQGVTEAFF	TGCGCCAGCAGCCAAGTTCCACAGGGGGTTACTGAAGCTTTCTTT
TRBV28	TRBJ2-7	TRBD2	.	CASSLTSGRFSEQYF	TGTGCCAGCAGTCTGACTAGCGGGAGGTTTTCAGAGCAGTACTTC
TRBV2	TRBJ1-4	.	.	CASSEAGDSNEKLFF	TGTGCCAGCAGTGAAGCCGGGGACTCTAATGAAAAACTGTTTTTT
TRBV18	TRBJ2-5	.	few	CASSPQGQETQYF	TGTGCCAGCTCACCTCAGGGTCAAGAGACCCAGTACTTC
TRBV5-4	TRBJ2-7	.	.	CASSTRGLAYEQYF	TGTGCCAGCAGCACACGGGGACTCGCCTACGAGCAGTACTTC
TRBV24-1	TRBJ2-5	TRBD2	.	CATSDFRTSVQETQYF	TGTGCCACCAGTGACTTTCGGACTAGCGTCCAAGAGACCCAGTACTTC
TRBV6-1	TRBJ2-3	TRBD2	.	CASSGTSGASRGTDTQYF	TGTGCCAGCAGTGGGACTAGCGGGGCCTCCCGGGGCACAGATACGCAGTATTTT
TRBV7-9	TRBJ2-7	.	.	CASHKESSYEQYF	TGTGCCAGCCACAAGGAGAGCTCCTACGAGCAGTACTTC
TRBV10-3	TRBJ2-1	TRBD2	.	CAISESVRGGGLYNEQFF	TGTGCCATCAGTGAGTCGGTTCGGGGCGGGGGTCTCTACAATGAGCAGTTCTTC
TRBV6-5	TRBJ2-3	TRBD1	once	CASRARDRGPDTQYF	TGTGCCAGCAGAGCCCGGGACAGGGGGCCAGATACGCAGTATTTT
TRBV5-1	TRBJ1-1	.	once	CASSLAPGQEAFF	TGCGCCAGCAGCTTGGCCCCTGGACAAGAAGCTTTCTTT
TRBV10-3	TRBJ2-1	.	.	CAISEPHWGVGYNEQFF	TGTGCCATCAGTGAGCCTCACTGGGGGGTGGGCTACAATGAGCAGTTCTTC
TRBV6-1	TRBJ2-7	.	.	CASSEPLDSSTYEQYF	TGTGCCAGCAGTGAACCCCTGGACAGCTCTACCTACGAGCAGTACTTC
TRBV24-1	TRBJ1-2	TRBD1	.	CATSDLDRENGYTF	TGTGCCACCAGTGACCTTGACAGGGAGAATGGCTACACCTTC
TRBV5-5	TRBJ2-5	.	.	CASSLWQGLETQYF	TGTGCCAGCAGCTTGTGGCAGGGATTAGAGACCCAGTACTTC
TRBV2	TRBJ2-2	TRBD1	.	CATTGGFAGELFF	TGTGCCACGACAGGGGGATTTGCTGGGGAGCTGTTTTTT
TRBV6-2/TRBV6-3	TRBJ1-5	TRBD1	few	CASSRTGNSNQPQHF	TGTGCCAGCAGCCGGACAGGGAATAGCAATCAGCCCCAGCATTTT
TRBV7-2	TRBJ1-3	.	.	CASSQGGVRGNTIYF	TGTGCCAGCAGTCAAGGCGGGGTGAGAGGAAACACCATATATTTT
TRBV29-1	TRBJ2-7	TRBD2	.	CSVREGRESYEQYF	TGCAGCGTTCGAGAAGGGCGGGAGTCATACGAGCAGTACTTC
TRBV28	TRBJ2-4	.	.	CASSLGRQNIQYF	TGTGCCAGCAGTTTAGGCAGGCAGAACATTCAGTACTTC
TRBV5-5	TRBJ1-2	.	.	CASSLGRSSTF	TGTGCCAGCAGCTTGGGGAGATCCTCCACCTTC
TRBV9	TRBJ1-5	.	.	CASSVIPRDSNQPQHF	TGTGCCAGCAGCGTTATCCCACGGGATAGCAATCAGCCCCAGCATTTT
TRBV11-2	TRBJ2-6	.	.	CASSLNSRGANVLTF	TGTGCCAGCAGCCTAAACAGTAGAGGGGCCAACGTCCTGACTTTC
TRBV5-1	TRBJ1-2	.	.	CASSLVGGSYGYTF	TGCGCCAGCAGCCTGGTCGGGGGGAGCTATGGCTACACCTTC
TRBV6-5	TRBJ1-2	.	.	CASSYSQGRGYTF	TGTGCCAGCAGTTACTCGCAGGGTAGAGGCTACACCTTC
TRBV10-3	TRBJ2-7	.	.	CAISESGGEEEQYF	TGTGCCATCAGTGAGTCAGGGGGAGAAGAAGAGCAGTACTTC
TRBV28	TRBJ2-1	TRBD2	once	CASAWLAGGYNEQFF	TGTGCCAGCGCCTGGCTAGCGGGAGGATACAATGAGCAGTTCTTC
TRBV18	TRBJ2-7	TRBD2	.	CASSPFWTSGRAYLEQYF	TGTGCCAGCTCACCATTTTGGACTAGCGGGAGGGCCTACCTCGAGCAGTACTTC
TRBV28	TRBJ1-1	TRBD1	.	CASSLNDRGVLNTEAFF	TGTGCCAGCAGTCTAAACGACAGGGGCGTTTTGAACACTGAAGCTTTCTTT
TRBV7-9	TRBJ2-1	TRBD2	.	CASSFQREINEQFF	TGTGCCAGCAGCTTCCAGCGGGAGATCAATGAGCAGTTCTTC
TRBV9	TRBJ2-2	TRBD1	.	CASSARTGRDTGELFF	TGTGCCAGCAGCGCCAGGACAGGGCGAGACACCGGGGAGCTGTTTTTT
TRBV19	TRBJ2-1	TRBD2	.	CASSMRVAGGGNEQFF	TGTGCCAGTAGTATGAGGGTCGCGGGAGGGGGGAATGAGCAGTTCTTC
TRBV28	TRBJ1-2	TRBD1	.	CASVPGQGADYGYTF	TGTGCCAGCGTCCCCGGACAGGGGGCCGATTATGGCTACACCTTC
TRBV9	TRBJ2-5	TRBD2	.	CASSVDGLAEQETQYF	TGTGCCAGCAGCGTAGATGGACTAGCGGAACAAGAGACCCAGTACTTC
TRBV6-4	TRBJ1-6	TRBD1	.	CASSAEGTATPLHF	TGTGCCAGCTCCGCGGAGGGGACAGCTACACCCCTCCACTTT
TRBV30	TRBJ2-2	.	.	CAWSATGTGELFF	TGTGCCTGGAGTGCCACGGGGACCGGGGAGCTGTTTTTT
TRBV29-1	TRBJ2-5	TRBD2	.	CSVETSGRAETQYF	TGCAGCGTTGAAACCAGCGGGAGGGCAGAGACCCAGTACTTC
TRBV2	TRBJ1-2	TRBD1	.	CASSSDRAYGYTF	TGTGCCAGCAGTTCCGACAGGGCCTATGGCTACACCTTC
TRBV3-1/TRBV3-2	TRBJ1-1	.	.	CASSSEPLGVGGVNTEAFF	TGTGCCAGCAGCTCTGAGCCGTTGGGGGTGGGAGGAGTGAACACTGAAGCTTTCTTT
TRBV7-9	TRBJ1-1	.	.	CASSPPGGGVMNTEAFF	TGTGCCAGCAGCCCCCCAGGCGGGGGCGTCATGAACACTGAAGCTTTCTTT
TRBV28	TRBJ1-1	.	.	CASSLAQGTGNTEAFF	TGTGCCAGCAGTTTGGCCCAGGGCACCGGGAACACTGAAGCTTTCTTT
TRBV4-1	TRBJ2-7	.	.	CASSQLRGSSYEQYF	TGCGCCAGCAGTCAACTCAGGGGTAGCTCCTACGAGCAGTACTTC